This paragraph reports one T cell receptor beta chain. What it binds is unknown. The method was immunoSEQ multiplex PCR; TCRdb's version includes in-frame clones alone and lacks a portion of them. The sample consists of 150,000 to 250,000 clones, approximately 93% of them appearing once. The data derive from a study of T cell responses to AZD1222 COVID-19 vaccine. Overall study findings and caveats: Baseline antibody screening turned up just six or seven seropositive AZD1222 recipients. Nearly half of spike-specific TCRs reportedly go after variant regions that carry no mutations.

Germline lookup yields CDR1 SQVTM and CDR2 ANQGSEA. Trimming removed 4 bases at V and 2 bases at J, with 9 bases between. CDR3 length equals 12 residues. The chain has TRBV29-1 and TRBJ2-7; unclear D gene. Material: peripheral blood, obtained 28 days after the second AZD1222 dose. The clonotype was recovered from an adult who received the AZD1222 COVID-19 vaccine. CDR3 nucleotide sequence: TGCAGCGTTGCGTCTGGTACCTACGAGCAGTACTTC. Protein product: CSVASGTYEQYF.